This T cell receptor (beta chain) was sequenced for a study of shared clonotypes between healthy human individuals. Notes on the study in general: It was the non-shared clonotypes that had lower generation probabilities than clonotypes shared by all four donors.

The germline CDR1 and CDR2 sequences are MNHEY and SMNVEV (reference sequence). This CDR3 is 15 amino acids long. Trimming pared 5 bases from V and 5 bases from J, leaving 18 bases between. Naivety among CD8 cells was defined by CD45RO negativity and positive CCR7 selection, thereby excluding terminally differentiated effector memory CD45RA+ cells. Method: immunoSEQ multiplex PCR; TCRdb's copy keeps in-frame clones and lacks some. The sample gives 2 million to 2.5 million clones, about 92% of which show up once; roughly 1.7% is in the top ten. Concerning this clone: Its antigen is unknown.

The rearrangement joins TRBV27 to TRBJ1-1; a weak D match, TRBD1 (5 bases). The receptor was derived from a man between 18 and 29 years old in good health. Some clones in this sample may be carry-over from other donors' samples. The specimen was naive CD8+ T cells from PBMCs. The CDR3 sequence: CASSIRGPLVTEAFF. The CDR3 DNA follows: TGTGCCAGCAGTATCCGGGGCCCATTGGTGACTGAAGCTTTCTTT.